This T cell receptor (beta chain) was recovered during a study of cytomegalovirus exposure and HLA in healthy donors. Study at large: Approximately 180 million T cells yielded roughly 100 million unique TCR beta sequences, as an earlier analysis found.

Study outcomes and limitations: An apparent linkage of common viral pathogens to several of the most significant clusters emerged in a later analysis. There were some V segments, including TRBV6-2 and TRBV6-3, excluded as indistinguishable.

Turning to this clone: Its target is unknown.

A multiplex PCR was run with 60 Vbeta primers and 13 Jbeta primers. Profiling relied on immunoSEQ multiplex PCR, and the TCRdb table lists in-frame clones only, not all of them. Of 60,000 to 85,000 clones listed, roughly 70% are singletons. Deletions cut 3 bases from V and 0 bases from J, with 13 bases between. The CDR3 totals 16 residues. Germline assignment: CDR1 SGHNT and CDR2 YENEEA. This chain uses TRBV11-3 with TRBJ2-3; maybe TRBD2 (6 bases). Sequencing was performed on PBMCs. The sequence was collected from a man between 60 and 70 years old in good health and CMV-seropositive. The CDR3 reads CASSFRGGASTDTQYF. The CDR3 DNA sequence: TGTGCCAGCAGCTTTCGTGGAGGGGCCAGCACAGATACGCAGTATTTT.